The present entry profiles one TCR beta chain with its context. As originally analysed: Amplifying reference gene primers gave estimates of nucleated cell counts. The assay was immunoSEQ multiplex PCR, and TCRdb's table has in-frame clones only and misses some. D and trimming come from the DNA, and the V and J calls and clone size come from that table. Seen here are fewer than 200,000 clones, around 74% observed once, and the top ten hold around 8%. Followed over time, Seattle patients had been enrolled while infection was active. This entry comes from a study of blood T cell repertoires in COVID-19. Study as a whole: The samples span acute and convalescent COVID-19 from the United States, Italy and Spain. T cells, B-cell-depleted T cells, or PBMCs provided the cDNA or gDNA that served as material.

The V end was cut by 2 bases, the J end by 4 bases, with 6 bases between. Germline CDR1 is LNHDA and CDR2 is SQIVND (reference sequence). The CDR3 spans 13 residues. This sequence was found in a woman in her sixties or seventies with COVID-19, enrolled during active disease. The rearrangement joins TRBV19 to TRBJ2-1, with D possibly matching TRBD2 (5 bases). Input material: peripheral blood. In nucleotides, the CDR3 is TGTGCCAGTAGTATACTAGCTTACAATGAGCAGTTCTTC. It translates to CASSILAYNEQFF.